These 12 T cell receptor beta chains came from one sample sequenced in a study of blood T cells in healthy people across ages. With a J-beta primer mix and a sample-barcoded 5' primer, a second PCR ran about 7 to 12 cycles. TCRdb passed the 5' RACE reads through MiXCR, listing each CDR3 protein once. In the table there are over a million distinct CDR3 sequences, more than 40% of which are singletons. The sample comprised blood. The receptors here all came from a woman aged 55-70 years in good health.

The gene calls are TRBV5-1 and TRBJ2-5; 16 nucleotides agree with TRBD2. V shed 4 bases and J 11 bases; nucleotides not matched to a gene: 14. CDR1 is SGHRS, CDR2 YFSETQ, per germline. This CDR3 has 17 amino acids. The CDR3 region is CASSHGTSGRAGNEQYF. CDR3 DNA: TGCGCCAGCAGCCATGGGACTAGCGGGAGGGCCGGAAATGAGCAGTACTTC.

The rearrangement joins TRBV7-8 to TRBJ2-1, with D possibly called TRBD1 or TRBD2 (6 bases each). The CDR3 loop spans 14 amino acids. Germline lookup yields CDR1 SGHVS and CDR2 FQNEAQ. V lost 8 bases, J lost 8 bases, and 19 bases lay in between. This CDR3 is CASAVPGASYEQFF. The CDR3 nucleotides read TGTGCCAGCGCTGTGCCGGGGGCGAGCTATGAGCAGTTCTTC.

The rearrangement uses TRBV6-1 and TRBJ2-7, with D perhaps given as TRBD1 or TRBD2 (5 bases each). V was cut by 3 bases and J by 2 bases, with 14 bases left in between. The CDR3 has 15 residues. Germline-derived CDR1 and CDR2 are MNHNS and SASEGT. The CDR3 DNA reads as TGTGCCAGCAGTGACCCCGGGGCAGCGGCCTACGAGCAGTACTTC. It yields the protein CASSDPGAAAYEQYF.

Worth noting for this clonotype: The junction differs from germline at one of its ends, possibly a read error. This rearrangement joins TRBV10-1 to TRBJ2-3; D is perhaps TRBD1 (5 bases). The V gene's germline CDR1 is WNHNN and CDR2 SYGVQD (reference sequence). The CDR3 has 15 residues. The CDR3 nucleotides read TGCGCCGGCAGTGAGGCTCAGGGCGGCGGAGATACGCAGTATTTT. Amino acid sequence: CAGSEAQGGGDTQYF.

The CDR3 DNA reads TGCAGGCTTGGGACTAGCGGGAGGAAAGGCTACAATGAGCAGTTCTTC. This sequence encodes CRLGTSGRKGYNEQFF. The chain employs TRBV20-1 and TRBJ2-1; 15 nucleotides match TRBD2. This CDR3 has 16 residues. Germline V gene lookup returns CDR1 DFQATT and CDR2 SNEGSKA (reference sequence).

The rearrangement links TRBV6-2 or TRBV6-3 to TRBJ2-5; no clear D. The CDR3 length is 16 residues. Germline V lookup: CDR1 MNHEY, CDR2 SVGEGT. Trimming pared 1 base from V and 2 bases from J, leaving 14 bases between. CDR3 residues: CASSYLGLWVQETQYF. CDR3 bases: TGTGCCAGCAGTTACTTGGGTTTATGGGTTCAAGAGACCCAGTACTTC.

This sequence joins TRBV18 and TRBJ2-3; 7 bases are shared with TRBD1. Trimming cost V 5 bases and J 5 bases; bases outside gene matches: 4. The CDR3 loop spans 13 amino acids. Germline V gene sequence: CDR1 KGHSH, CDR2 LQKENI. The CDR3 nucleotides read TGTGCCAGCTCAAGCAGGGACAGAGATACGCAGTATTTT. This encodes CASSSRDRDTQYF.

This chain links TRBV5-1 with TRBJ2-2; D may match TRBD1 or TRBD2 (6 bases each). This CDR3 comprises 15 residues. CDR1 and CDR2 from the germline V gene are SGHRS and YFSETQ. V lost 3 bases and J 5 bases, leaving 14 bases between the germline ends. CDR3 nucleotides: TGCGCCAGCAGCTCCGGGGGCGTTGGGACCGGGGAGCTGTTTTTT. As protein: CASSSGGVGTGELFF.

This clonotype occurred a few times. CDR3 residues: CASSLSPEYEQYF. The CDR3 region has the DNA TGTGCCTCAAGTCTATCCCCCGAATACGAGCAGTACTTC. The chain combines TRBV30 with TRBJ2-7; D gene uncertain. CDR3 size: 13 residues. With 7 bases removed from V and 4 bases from J, the gap between germline ends came to 17 bases. Germline CDR1 and CDR2: GTSNPN and SVGIG (reference sequence).

J is TRBJ2-2 and V is TRBV5-4; TRBD1 aligns across 9 bases. The germline gives CDR1 SGHNT, CDR2 YYREEE (reference sequence). V shed 3 bases and J 5 bases; nucleotides not matched to a gene: 2. CDR3 size: 14 residues. The CDR3 spells CASSWDRVTGELFF. The DNA for the CDR3 is TGTGCCAGCAGCTGGGACAGGGTAACCGGGGAGCTGTTTTTT.

To note about this clonotype: A clone one base away is much larger, so this may be a read error. The chain links TRBV10-3 to TRBJ2-1; D is perhaps TRBD1 (6 bases). Judging by the DNA end, TRBJ2-7 fits better; the J call may be wrong. Germline V gene lookup returns CDR1 ENHRY and CDR2 SYGVKD. The CDR3 is 13 residues long. CDR3 nucleotide sequence: TGTGCCATCAGAACAGGGACCCACAATGAGCAGTACTTC. It is translated as CAIRTGTHNEQYF.

This clonotype occurred many times. V is TRBV6-6 and J is TRBJ2-4; 7 bases agree with TRBD2. Looked up from germline, CDR1 is MNHNY and CDR2 is SVGAGI (reference sequence). Trimming at V came to 5 bases and at J to 0 bases, leaving 4 bases not matched to a gene. The CDR3 runs to 15 residues. The CDR3 DNA follows: TGTGCCAGCAGTCCGGGAGGACCAGCCAAAAACATTCAGTACTTC. Encoded protein: CASSPGGPAKNIQYF.